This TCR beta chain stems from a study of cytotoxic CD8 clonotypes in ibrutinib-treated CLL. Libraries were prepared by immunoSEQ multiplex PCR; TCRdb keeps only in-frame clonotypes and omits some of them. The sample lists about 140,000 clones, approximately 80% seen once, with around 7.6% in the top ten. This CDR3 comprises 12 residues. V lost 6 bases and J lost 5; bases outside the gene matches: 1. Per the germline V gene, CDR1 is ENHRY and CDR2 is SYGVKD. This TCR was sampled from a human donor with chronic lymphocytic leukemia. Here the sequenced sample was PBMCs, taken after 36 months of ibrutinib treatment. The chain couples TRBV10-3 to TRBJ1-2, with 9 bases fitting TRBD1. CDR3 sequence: CAIRGQGYGYTF. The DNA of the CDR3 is TGTGCCATCAGAGGACAGGGGTATGGCTACACCTTC.